This passage covers 9 T cell receptor beta chains from one sample sequenced in a study. TCRdb re-derived calls from the RT-PCR reads in MiXCR, one entry per CDR3 protein. In the table there are more than 600,000 distinct CDR3 sequences, 13% to 15% of which are singletons. The sequencing input was memory CD4+ T cells from blood. These receptors were taken from a female donor in good health, serving as a healthy control.

This clonotype was counted many times. This chain links TRBV15 with TRBJ1-6; D is unresolved. CDR3 length: 15 residues. V was trimmed by 0 bases and J by 10 bases, leaving 13 bases between them. Per the germline V gene, CDR1 is LNHNV and CDR2 is YYDKDF (reference sequence). DNA of the CDR3: TGTGCCACCAGCAGAGATCCCGGGTTGGGCTCACCCCTCCACTTT. This translates into CATSRDPGLGSPLHF.

The chain is built from TRBV27 and TRBJ2-7, with D possibly being TRBD2 (7 bases). This CDR3 spans 16 amino acids. V lost 2 bases and J lost 4, with 18 bases in between. Germline values: CDR1 MNHEY, CDR2 SMNVEV (reference sequence). CDR3 sequence reads: CASSLTHPEGGYEQYF. The DNA for the CDR3 is TGTGCCAGCAGTTTAACCCACCCAGAGGGGGGGTACGAGCAGTACTTC.

This clonotype was observed a handful of times. The J gene is TRBJ2-7, the V gene TRBV21-1; TRBD1 is the table's D call and was not checked against the DNA. TRBV21-1 is annotated as a pseudogene. This CDR3 region has 17 residues. The CDR3 DNA reads as TGTGCCAGCAGCACCTCCCTGGGGCGGGACAGCTCCTACGAGCAGTACTTC. It specifies CASSTSLGRDSSYEQYF.

The J gene is TRBJ2-7, the V gene TRBV5-1; possible D gene TRBD2, 5 bases. Germline V lookup: CDR1 SGHRS, CDR2 YFSETQ. This CDR3 comprises 14 residues. V shed 7 bases and J shed 5 bases, with 19 bases lying between them. DNA for the CDR3: TGCGCCAGCCGCCCAGGAGGACCTGGTAACGAGCAGTACTTC. As protein: CASRPGGPGNEQYF. The full variable domain, rest sourced from reference TRBV5-1 and TRBJ2-7, is KAGVTQTPRYLIKTRGQQVTLSCSPISGHRSVSWYQQTPGQGLQFLFEYFSETQRNKGNFPGRFSGRQFSNSRSEMNVSTLELGDSALYLCASRPGGPGNEQYFGPGTRLTVT.

This clonotype was picked up many times. The CDR3 loop is CSASPGTSGIQDTQYF. DNA for the CDR3: TGCAGTGCTAGCCCGGGGACTAGCGGGATTCAAGATACGCAGTATTTT. This chain uses TRBV20-1 with TRBJ2-3; TRBD2 matches at 13 bases. V lost 3 bases, J lost 5 bases, and 8 bases stayed unmatched. Germline V gene data show CDR1 as DFQATT and CDR2 as SNEGSKA (reference sequence). CDR3 length: 16 amino acids.

This clonotype was counted a few times. The rearrangement links TRBV20-1 to TRBJ1-2; no clear D gene. Deletions cut 5 bases from V and 12 bases from J, with 22 bases between. The germline gives CDR1 DFQATT, CDR2 SNEGSKA (reference sequence). This CDR3 has 13 amino acids. CDR3 sequence: CSAQSTSLQKNTF. The CDR3 nucleotides read TGCAGTGCTCAATCGACAAGCTTACAGAAGAACACCTTC.

The chain carries TRBV15 and TRBJ2-5; D gene uncertain. The V end was cut by 1 base, the J end by 10 bases, with 13 bases between. Germline CDR1 LNHNV, CDR2 YYDKDF (reference sequence). The CDR3 totals 13 residues. The CDR3 nucleotides read TGTGCCACCAGCAGAGTTCAGAGCCGAGACCAGTACTTC. Amino acid sequence: CATSRVQSRDQYF.

In regard to this clonotype: This may come from a read error, since a much larger clone is one base off. This chain uses TRBV7-2 with TRBJ2-7, with D tentatively TRBD1 or TRBD2 (6 bases each). Germline CDR1 and CDR2: SGHTA and FQGNSA. Trimming shortened V by 1 base and J by 3 bases, and 16 bases separated the two germline ends. The CDR3 has 16 amino acids. The CDR3: CASSLVSGAGLYEQYF. CDR3 in DNA: TGTGCCAGCAGCTTAGTCTCAGGGGCGGGACTCTACGAGCAGTACTTC.

This clonotype was counted between two and nine times. This sequence joins TRBV10-3 and TRBJ2-7; 10 bases map to TRBD1. The CDR3 sequence is 14 residues long. CDR1 ENHRY and CDR2 SYGVKD come from the germline V gene. V lost 6 bases to trimming and J lost 3 bases; unmatched junction nucleotides: 5. The CDR3, as DNA: TGTGCCATCAGCGGGGACAGGGGCGACTACGAGCAGTACTTC. Its translation: CAISGDRGDYEQYF.